This T cell receptor beta chain was captured in a study of CD8 T cells in ankylosing spondylitis. With molecular barcodes, quantitative 5'-RACE was used to make the TCR beta libraries. TCRdb processed the 5' RACE reads anew with MiXCR; each CDR3 protein has one entry. Of a few hundred thousand distinct CDR3 sequences listed, 18% were seen once; the top ten hold around 30%. Study-wide points: The authors reported significant enrichment of disease-linked clones in matched ankylosing spondylitis synovial fluid. A TCR beta motif of fewer than ten highly homologous variants appeared characteristic of ankylosing spondylitis blood. A number of the motif variants had already been described in reactive arthritis synovial fluid and blood.

Worth noting for this clonotype: Antigen specificity is unknown.

From germline, CDR1 is SGHKS and CDR2 YYEKEE (reference sequence). This CDR3 comprises 15 residues. The ends lost 4 bases at V and 4 bases at J; junction bases unmatched: 8. The specimen sequenced was blood, either unsorted or a sorted T cell fraction (not recorded which). This TCR derives from a male donor with ankylosing spondylitis or in good health (not recorded which). The chain employs TRBV5-5 and TRBJ2-7, with TRBD2 identical over 10 bases. The CDR3 sequence: CASSGFLAGVYEQYF. In DNA form, the CDR3 reads TGTGCCAGCAGCGGATTCCTAGCGGGAGTGTACGAGCAGTACTTC.